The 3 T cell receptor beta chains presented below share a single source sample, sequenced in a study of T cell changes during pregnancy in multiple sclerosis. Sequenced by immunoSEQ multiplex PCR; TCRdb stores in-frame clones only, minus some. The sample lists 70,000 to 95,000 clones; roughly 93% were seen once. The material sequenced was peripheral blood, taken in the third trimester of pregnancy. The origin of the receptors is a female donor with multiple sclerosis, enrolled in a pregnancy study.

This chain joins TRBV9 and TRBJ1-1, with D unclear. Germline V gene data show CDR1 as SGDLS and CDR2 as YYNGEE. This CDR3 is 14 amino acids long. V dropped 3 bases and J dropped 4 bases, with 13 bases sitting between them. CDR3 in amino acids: CASSAQTVGTEAFF. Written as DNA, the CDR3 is TGTGCCAGCAGCGCACAGACGGTGGGCACTGAAGCTTTCTTT.

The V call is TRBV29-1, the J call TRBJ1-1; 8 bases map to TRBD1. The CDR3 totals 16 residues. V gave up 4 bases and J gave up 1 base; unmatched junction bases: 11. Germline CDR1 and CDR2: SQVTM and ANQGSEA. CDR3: CSVVGGSGQGNTEAFF. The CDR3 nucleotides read TGCAGCGTTGTAGGTGGCAGTGGACAGGGGAACACTGAAGCTTTCTTT.

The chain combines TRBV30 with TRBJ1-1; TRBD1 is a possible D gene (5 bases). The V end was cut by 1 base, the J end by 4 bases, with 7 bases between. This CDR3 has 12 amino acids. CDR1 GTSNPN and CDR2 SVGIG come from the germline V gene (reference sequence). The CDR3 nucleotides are TGTGCCTGGAGTGAAAGGGGCACTGAAGCTTTCTTT. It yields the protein CAWSERGTEAFF.